The TCR beta chain under discussion was sequenced for a study of T cell responses to AZD1222 COVID-19 vaccine. General study findings and limits: Two AZD1222 administrations were followed by greater Spike-specific TCR breadth and depth.

The V segment lost 6 bases and the J segment 3 bases; nucleotides outside the gene matches: 5. This CDR3 has 15 residues. Germline assignment: CDR1 SGHRS and CDR2 YFSETQ. Remarks on this clone: The antigen is unknown.

Clones were read by immunoSEQ multiplex PCR, and TCRdb kept only the in-frame ones, dropping some. The sample includes roughly 120,000 clones, over 75% seen only once; the top ten take about 17%. This sequence originates from an adult in good health. V and J are TRBV5-1 and TRBJ2-7, with 14 nucleotides matching TRBD2. Material: peripheral blood, obtained on day 0 of MenACWY control vaccination. The chain's CDR3 is CASKLGTSGSYEQYF. The CDR3 bases are TGCGCCAGCAAGCTAGGGACTAGCGGGAGCTACGAGCAGTACTTC.